The subject of this entry is one T cell receptor (beta chain). Its antigen is not identified. The data stem from a study of shared clonotypes between healthy human individuals. Study-level background: Each donor had three CD4 naive, three CD4 memory, two CD8 naive and one CD8 memory plate.

Data came from immunoSEQ multiplex PCR; TCRdb stores just in-frame clones and leaves some out. Here the sample spans hundreds of thousands of clones, about 74% being singletons. Points from the study as a whole: Among non-shared clonotypes, generation probabilities were lower than among those shared by all four donors. A handful of donors had 4% to 6.5% of their naive CD4 clonotypes in common.

Those who donated, Caucasian adults without exception, all lived in Nashville, Tennessee. This clonotype originated in a woman in her 30s in good health. What was sequenced was memory CD4+ T cells sorted from blood. Documented subset: CD45RA-negative fraction.

The CDR3 protein is CASSQSSGRVGTGELFF. The CDR3 nucleotides are TGCGCCAGCAGCCAGAGTAGCGGGAGGGTAGGCACCGGGGAGCTGTTTTTT. The chain couples TRBV4-1 to TRBJ2-2, with 11 bases fitting TRBD2. J was trimmed by 4 bases and V by 3 bases; bases with no gene match: 7. CDR1 is MGHRA, CDR2 YSYEKL, per germline. CDR3 size: 17 residues.